This T cell receptor beta chain was sequenced in a study of T cells in Graves' hyperthyroidism and ophthalmopathy. RNA transcripts were the template for amplifying TCR beta CDR3 regions. The TCR CDR3 first-round RT-PCR relied on the HTBI primer set. TCRdb reanalysed the multiplex PCR reads using MiXCR and keeps one entry per CDR3 protein. The sample yields about 420,000 distinct CDR3 sequences, around 13% seen once. J was trimmed by 6 bases and V by 3 bases; bases with no gene match: 19. The CDR3 is 19 residues long. Germline V gene data show CDR1 as SEHNR and CDR2 as FQNEAQ (reference sequence). At least ten counts were recorded for this clonotype.

The sequenced sample consisted of blood. This clonotype was obtained from a woman aged 18-30 years with Graves' hyperthyroidism. V usage is TRBV7-9 and J usage is TRBJ2-1; 8 bases match TRBD2. The CDR3 here is CASSFPKDRIAGLGNEQFF. The CDR3 DNA sequence: TGTGCCAGCAGCTTCCCCAAGGACAGAATAGCGGGACTCGGCAATGAGCAGTTCTTC.